In this sample, the clone carrying this T cell receptor (beta chain) turned up many times. Its specificity is unknown. The source of the sample is a study of neurological immune-mediated disorders. Study results and limitations: Phylogenetic analysis grouped 18 of 34 multiple sclerosis patients' repertoires together, suggesting a possible repertoire signature.

CDR3 length equals 14 residues. V dropped 6 bases and J dropped 7; count of bases not matched to a gene: 6. One entry per CDR3 protein, called by TCRdb with MiXCR from the 5' RACE reads. This sample carries approximately 59,000 distinct CDR3 sequences, over 4% of them seen once, and the ten largest clones take roughly 5%. The sample comprised PBMCs. The chain employs TRBV12-3 or TRBV12-4 and TRBJ1-6; 7 bases are a match to TRBD1. The sequence came from a human donor with multiple sclerosis. The donor label of this sample is uncertain. As DNA, the CDR3 is TGTGCCAGCAGGCGACAGGGTCTCAATTCACCCCTCCACTTT. As protein: CASRRQGLNSPLHF.